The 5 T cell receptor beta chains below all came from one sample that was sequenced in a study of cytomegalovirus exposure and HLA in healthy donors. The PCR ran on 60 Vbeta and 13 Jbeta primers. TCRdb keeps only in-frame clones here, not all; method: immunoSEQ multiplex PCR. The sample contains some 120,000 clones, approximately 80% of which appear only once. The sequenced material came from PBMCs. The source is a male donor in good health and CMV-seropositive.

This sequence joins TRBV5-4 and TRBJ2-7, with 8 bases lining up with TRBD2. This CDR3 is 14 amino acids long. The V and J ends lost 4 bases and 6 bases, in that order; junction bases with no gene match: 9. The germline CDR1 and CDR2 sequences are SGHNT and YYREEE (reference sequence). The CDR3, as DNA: TGTGCCAGCAGCATAGGGACTAGTCAATCCGAGCAGTACTTC. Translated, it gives CASSIGTSQSEQYF.

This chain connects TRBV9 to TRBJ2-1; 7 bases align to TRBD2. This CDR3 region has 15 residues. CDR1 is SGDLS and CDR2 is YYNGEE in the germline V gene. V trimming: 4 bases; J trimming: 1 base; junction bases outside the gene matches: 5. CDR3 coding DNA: TGTGCCAGCAGCCGAGGACTAGGGTCCTACAATGAGCAGTTCTTC. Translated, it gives CASSRGLGSYNEQFF.

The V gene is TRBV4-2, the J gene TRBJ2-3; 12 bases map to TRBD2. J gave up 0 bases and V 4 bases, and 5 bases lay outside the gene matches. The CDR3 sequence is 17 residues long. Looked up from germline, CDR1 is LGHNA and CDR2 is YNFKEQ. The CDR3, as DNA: TGTGCCAGCAGCCCTAGTGGGACTAGCGGGAGCACAGATACGCAGTATTTT. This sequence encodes CASSPSGTSGSTDTQYF.

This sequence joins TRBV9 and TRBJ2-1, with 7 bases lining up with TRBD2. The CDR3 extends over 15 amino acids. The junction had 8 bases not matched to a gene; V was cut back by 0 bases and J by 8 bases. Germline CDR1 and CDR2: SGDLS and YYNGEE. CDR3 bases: TGTGCCAGCAGCGTAGGGGGGGAGGGTGGGGATGAGCAGTTCTTC. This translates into CASSVGGEGGDEQFF.

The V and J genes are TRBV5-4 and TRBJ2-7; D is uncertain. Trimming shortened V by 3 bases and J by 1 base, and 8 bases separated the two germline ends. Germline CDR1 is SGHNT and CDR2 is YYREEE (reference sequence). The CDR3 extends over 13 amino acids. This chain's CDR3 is CASSSRGSYEQYF. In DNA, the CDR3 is TGTGCCAGCAGCTCCCGCGGATCCTACGAGCAGTACTTC. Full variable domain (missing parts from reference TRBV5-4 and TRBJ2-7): ETGVTQSPTHLIKTRGQQVTLRCSSQSGHNTVSWYQQALGQGPQFIFQYYREEENGRGNFPPRFSGLQFPNYSSELNVNALELDDSALYLCASSSRGSYEQYFGPGTRLTVT.